One sample yielded the 18 T cell receptor beta chains listed below, sequenced in a study of monozygotic twins with inflammatory bowel disease. TCRdb reprocessed the 5' RACE reads; each CDR3 protein has one entry and no DNA is given. The table lists approximately 160,000 distinct CDR3 sequences. The sequencing sample was made of blood. Every receptor here comes from a human donor with ulcerative colitis or Crohn's disease, or a healthy co-twin of an affected twin (not recorded which).

This chain's CDR3 is CASSQEGSGRARLNEQFF. This chain links TRBV14 with TRBJ2-1; TCRdb's assignment of TRBD2 cannot be checked, as there is no DNA. CDR3 length: 18 amino acids. CDR1 and CDR2 (germline): SGHDN, FVKESK.

The rearrangement links TRBV12-3 or TRBV12-4 to TRBJ2-1. This CDR3 region has 13 residues. The CDR3 loop reads CASSLVRNNEQFF.

This chain links TRBV6-5 with TRBJ2-5. The length of the CDR3 is 14 residues. Germline V gene lookup returns CDR1 MNHEY and CDR2 SVGAGI. Here the CDR3 reads CASSSSGLKGTQYF.

The chain is built from TRBV5-6 and TRBJ2-5; no DNA is available, so the TRBD2 call from TCRdb remains unchecked. The germline V gene has CDR1 SGHDT and CDR2 YYEEEE. This CDR3 has 15 residues. CDR3 amino acids: CASSSSPGGEKTQYF. The variable domain in full, completed from reference TRBV5-6 and TRBJ2-5, reads DAGVTQSPTHLIKTRGQQVTLRCSPKSGHDTVSWYQQALGQGPQFIFQYYEEEERQRGNFPDRFSGHQFPNYSSELNVNALLLGDSALYLCASSSSPGGEKTQYFGPGTRLLVL.

The rearrangement joins TRBV7-9 to TRBJ1-5; TCRdb names TRBD1, which stays unverified in the absence of DNA. This CDR3 has 13 residues. Per germline, CDR1 SEHNR and CDR2 FQNEAQ (reference sequence). The CDR3 is CASSLAQQGPWHF.

The V gene is TRBV20-1, the J gene TRBJ2-7. CDR1 is DFQATT and CDR2 is SNEGSKA in the germline V gene (reference sequence). The CDR3 sequence is 12 residues long. The CDR3 loop reads CSARDYLWEQYF.

CDR3 residues: CASSQDSGRANEQFF. The V and J genes are TRBV4-1 and TRBJ2-1; TCRdb's D gene call, TRBD2, goes unchecked for lack of DNA. Germline CDR1 reads MGHRA; CDR2 reads YSYEKL. This CDR3 has 15 amino acids.

The chain links TRBV12-3 or TRBV12-4 to TRBJ1-2; TCRdb's D call, TRBD1, is unchecked because there is no DNA. CDR3 length: 16 amino acids. This chain's CDR3 is CSSSREGTGGYYGYTF.

The chain combines TRBV27 with TRBJ1-3. CDR3 length: 14 residues. Germline loops: CDR1 MNHEY, CDR2 SMNVEV (reference sequence). The CDR3 is CASSFGASGNTIYF.

V is TRBV7-6 and J is TRBJ2-2; checking the TCRdb D call of TRBD2 is not possible without DNA. The CDR3 length is 20 residues. Germline V lookup: CDR1 SGHVS, CDR2 FNYEAQ. CDR3 protein: CASSPYRGLAGAGNTGELFF.

The rearrangement links TRBV24-1 to TRBJ1-5; TCRdb outputs TRBD1, but without DNA this stays unchecked. Germline V lookup: CDR1 KGHDR, CDR2 SFDVKD. This CDR3 contains 17 residues. CDR3 sequence: CATSDFRNRVGTQPQHF.

The rearrangement links TRBV2 to TRBJ2-5; lacking DNA, the TRBD1 call made by TCRdb goes unchecked. The CDR3 extends over 15 amino acids. The germline gives CDR1 SNHLY, CDR2 FYNNEI. This CDR3 reads CASSAEDSRQETQYF.

The chain combines TRBV5-1 with TRBJ1-2; TCRdb outputs TRBD1, but without DNA this stays unchecked. The CDR3 extends over 16 amino acids. Germline CDR1 reads SGHRS; CDR2 reads YFSETQ. CDR3 sequence: CASSLGTGLGDYGYTF.

The chain is built from TRBV5-1 and TRBJ1-1; TCRdb returns TRBD1, unconfirmable since there is no DNA. CDR1 and CDR2 (germline): SGHRS, YFSETQ. This CDR3 spans 16 amino acids. The CDR3 sequence: CASSLRGQRENTEAFF.

The chain links TRBV20-1 to TRBJ2-7; absent DNA, TCRdb's TRBD2 call cannot be checked. The CDR3 runs 15 residues. Germline V CDR1 and CDR2: DFQATT, SNEGSKA (reference sequence). This chain's CDR3 is CSARAPGLSYYEQYF.

J is TRBJ2-5 and V is TRBV10-3; TCRdb selects TRBD1, and the lack of DNA leaves this call unchecked. Germline values: CDR1 ENHRY, CDR2 SYGVKD. This CDR3 comprises 15 residues. CDR3 residues: CAISEAGGPRETQYF.

This CDR3 reads CASSLKGQGFEKLFF. The chain couples TRBV27 to TRBJ1-4; as DNA is missing, the TRBD1 call by TCRdb cannot be tested. The CDR3 sequence is 15 residues long. Germline V gives CDR1 MNHEY, CDR2 SMNVEV (reference sequence).

This chain joins TRBV6-1 and TRBJ2-5; TCRdb indicates TRBD2, and absent DNA this call remains unverified. The CDR3 has 16 amino acids. Per germline, CDR1 MNHNS and CDR2 SASEGT. The CDR3 protein is CASIQTSGGLPETQYF.